These T cell receptor beta chains were read from a single sample in a study of cytomegalovirus exposure and HLA in healthy donors. Assay: immunoSEQ multiplex PCR; the TCRdb copy retains only in-frame clones and omits some. The table includes 200,000 or so clones, around 84% detected once. Sequenced sample: PBMCs. Receptors originate from a man between 18 and 29 years old in good health and CMV-seropositive. Each CDR3 is given with its conserved first and last residue. The order of the fields is J gene, V gene, CDR3 protein.

J gene: TRBJ2-2; V gene: TRBV11-3; CDR3 protein: CASSLGGNTGELFF
J gene: TRBJ1-4; V gene: TRBV15; CDR3 protein: CATSRDRIYEKLFF
J gene: TRBJ2-7; V gene: TRBV12-2; CDR3 protein: CASRRTRCSYEQYF
J gene: TRBJ2-5; V gene: TRBV30; CDR3 protein: CAWIRQETQYF
J gene: TRBJ1-1; V gene: TRBV28; CDR3 protein: CASSLRTEAFF
J gene: TRBJ2-1; V gene: TRBV16; CDR3 protein: CASSQSNSGSYNEQFF
J gene: TRBJ1-1; V gene: TRBV6-6; CDR3 protein: CASSYLGGNTEAFF
J gene: TRBJ1-5; V gene: TRBV6-1; CDR3 protein: CASSEGRGGRTYQPQHF
J gene: TRBJ1-1; V gene: TRBV19; CDR3 protein: CASSILGAEAFF
J gene: TRBJ1-2; V gene: TRBV7-8; CDR3 protein: CASSLVSSGTGGYTF
J gene: TRBJ1-2; V gene: TRBV19; CDR3 protein: CASSPGGVMLGYTF
J gene: TRBJ2-1; V gene: TRBV7-3; CDR3 protein: CASSAGGIVNEQFF
J gene: TRBJ2-2; V gene: TRBV7-3; CDR3 protein: CASSEGGSLVGELFF
J gene: TRBJ2-7; V gene: TRBV5-4; CDR3 protein: CASSQRLAGTYEQYF
J gene: TRBJ2-7; V gene: TRBV5-1; CDR3 protein: CASSFGLAGNYEQYF
J gene: TRBJ2-2; V gene: TRBV28; CDR3 protein: CASRTTSTGELFF
J gene: TRBJ2-7; V gene: TRBV29-1; CDR3 protein: CSVGGTVPYEQYF
J gene: TRBJ2-7; V gene: TRBV30; CDR3 protein: CAWTASGQPYEQYF
J gene: TRBJ2-7; V gene: TRBV6-1; CDR3 protein: CASSETTGGFYEQYF
J gene: TRBJ2-3; V gene: TRBV5-1; CDR3 protein: CASSGTGLPTSTDTQYF
J gene: TRBJ2-2; V gene: TRBV9; CDR3 protein: CASSVVGGSAGELFF
J gene: TRBJ2-7; V gene: TRBV19; CDR3 protein: CASSTTGTSGYEQYF
J gene: TRBJ1-2; V gene: TRBV9; CDR3 protein: CASSVDSQGYYGYTF
J gene: TRBJ2-7; V gene: TRBV7-2; CDR3 protein: CASSSRGEYEQYF
J gene: TRBJ2-7; V gene: TRBV7-8; CDR3 protein: CASSPRVSYEQYF
J gene: TRBJ1-4; V gene: TRBV7-2; CDR3 protein: CASSFRRLTNEKLFF
J gene: TRBJ1-1; V gene: TRBV30; CDR3 protein: CAWSVLGEDNTEAFF
J gene: TRBJ2-1; V gene: TRBV10-2; CDR3 protein: CASSDSGRAKDEQFF
J gene: TRBJ2-7; V gene: TRBV7-3; CDR3 protein: CASSPSGLVGYYEQYF
J gene: TRBJ2-5; V gene: TRBV27; CDR3 protein: CASSWSRGLEETQYF
J gene: TRBJ2-3; V gene: TRBV18; CDR3 protein: CASSQGAATDTQYF
J gene: TRBJ1-2; V gene: TRBV2; CDR3 protein: CASSEAGQGNYGYTF
J gene: TRBJ2-7; V gene: TRBV5-1; CDR3 protein: CASSLLQGAGEQYF
J gene: TRBJ2-2; V gene: TRBV4-2; CDR3 protein: CASSHQQSPGELFF
J gene: TRBJ2-3; V gene: TRBV7-3; CDR3 protein: CASSWGGSATDTQYF
J gene: TRBJ1-2; V gene: TRBV11-2; CDR3 protein: CASSLRSGALGIDGYTF